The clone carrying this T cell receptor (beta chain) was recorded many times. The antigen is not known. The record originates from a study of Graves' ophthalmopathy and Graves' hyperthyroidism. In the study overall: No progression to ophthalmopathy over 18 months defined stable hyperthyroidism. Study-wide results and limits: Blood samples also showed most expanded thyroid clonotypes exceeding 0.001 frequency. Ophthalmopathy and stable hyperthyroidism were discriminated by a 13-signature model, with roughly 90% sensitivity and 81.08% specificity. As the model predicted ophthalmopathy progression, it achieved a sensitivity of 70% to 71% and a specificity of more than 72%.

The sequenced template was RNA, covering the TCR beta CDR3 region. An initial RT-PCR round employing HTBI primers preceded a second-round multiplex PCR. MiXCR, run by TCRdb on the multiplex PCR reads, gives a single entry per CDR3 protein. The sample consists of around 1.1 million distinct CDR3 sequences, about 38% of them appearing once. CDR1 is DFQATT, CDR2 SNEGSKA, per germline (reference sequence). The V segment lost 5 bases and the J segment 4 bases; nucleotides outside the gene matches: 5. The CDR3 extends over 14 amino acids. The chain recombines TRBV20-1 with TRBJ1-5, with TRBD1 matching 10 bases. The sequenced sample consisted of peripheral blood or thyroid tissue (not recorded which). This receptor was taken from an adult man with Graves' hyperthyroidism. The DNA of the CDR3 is TGCAGTGCTTACCCGGGACAGGGGAATCAGCCCCAGCATTTT. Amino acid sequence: CSAYPGQGNQPQHF.